These 5 T cell receptor beta chains were sequenced from one sample in a study of shared clonotypes between healthy human individuals. The repertoire was sequenced with immunoSEQ multiplex PCR; TCRdb's copy has only in-frame clones and lacks some. Among about 2 million clones listed, roughly 94% were seen once. Sequenced: naive CD4+ T cells sorted from blood. Subset meaning: CD45RA+ positively selected. These receptors all come from a man younger than 30 in good health.

The V gene is TRBV7-3, the J gene TRBJ2-7; D is ambiguous. Germline assignment: CDR1 SGHTA and CDR2 FQGTGA. The length of the CDR3 is 15 residues. Trimming took 2 bases from V and 2 from J, leaving 13 bases between them. The CDR3 loop reads CASSLYGPAPYEQYF. CDR3 coding DNA: TGTGCCAGCAGCTTATATGGGCCAGCCCCCTACGAGCAGTACTTC.

The V call is TRBV7-2, the J call TRBJ2-1; perhaps TRBD2 as D (5 bases). There are 19 residues in the CDR3. From germline, CDR1 is SGHTA and CDR2 FQGNSA. Trimming left V 7 bases short and J 3 bases short, with 28 bases between. This CDR3 reads CASTPGLRRAGGLYNEQFF. The CDR3 nucleotides read TGTGCCAGCACCCCTGGACTTAGGCGAGCCGGAGGTCTCTACAATGAGCAGTTCTTC.

The genes are TRBV5-1 and TRBJ1-6; TRBD1 is a possible D gene (5 bases). Germline CDR1 is SGHRS and CDR2 is YFSETQ. V lost 0 bases and J lost 11, with 12 bases in between. There are 14 residues in the CDR3. The CDR3 region is CASSLGGVSAPLHF. The CDR3 DNA is TGCGCCAGCAGCTTGGGAGGGGTATCTGCACCCCTCCACTTT.

This clone was counted at least ten times. The rearrangement uses TRBV10-3 and TRBJ2-7, with D uncertain. The CDR3 length is 14 residues. Per germline, CDR1 ENHRY and CDR2 SYGVKD. V gave up 5 bases and J gave up 0 bases, with 11 bases separating them. Written as DNA, the CDR3 is TGTGCCATCAGTTACACCGAAAGCTCCTACGAGCAGTACTTC. Its translation: CAISYTESSYEQYF.

This clone was counted once. This chain joins TRBV28 and TRBJ1-2, with 10 bases lining up with TRBD1. V shed 4 bases, J shed 7 bases, and the junction held 6 bases outside the gene matches. Germline values: CDR1 MDHEN, CDR2 SYDVKM. The CDR3 has 14 amino acids. The CDR3 loop is CASSSIDRGLGYTF. CDR3 coding DNA: TGTGCCAGCAGTTCCATTGACAGGGGGCTTGGCTACACCTTC.